In its sample, the clone carrying this T cell receptor (beta chain) was seen many times. Its antigen is as yet unknown. These data come from a study of regulatory T cells in long-lasting Graves disease. Study conclusions and caveats: Among the persistent patients, approximately 2,900 public clonotypes were shared, more than the 950 to 1,000 shared among new patients.

CDR3 length: 14 residues. From germline, CDR1 is SEHNR and CDR2 FQNEAQ (reference sequence). With 3 bases removed from V and 0 bases from J, the gap between germline ends came to 9 bases. Relying on iRepertoire HTBI primers and Arm-PCR of CDR3 regions, the team built TCR beta libraries. TCRdb processed the multiplex PCR reads anew with MiXCR; each CDR3 protein has one entry. The table lists approximately 400,000 distinct CDR3 sequences, around 16% of them singletons. Indicated time point: newly diagnosed GD, antithyroid drugs for less than 3 months. Scientists built the TCR library using RNA that was extracted from PBMCs. The data also belong to a second study, concerning T cells in Graves' hyperthyroidism and ophthalmopathy.

The chain uses TRBV7-9 and TRBJ2-7; D possibly corresponds to TRBD1 (6 bases). The material sequenced was peripheral blood mononuclear cells (PBMCs), taken at new diagnosis, from a patient treated with antithyroid drugs. The sequence derives from a woman aged 40 to 50 with Graves disease. The CDR3 nucleotides are TGTGCCAGCAGCTTCACAGGGAGCTCCTACGAGCAGTACTTC. Translation: CASSFTGSSYEQYF. The entire variable domain, with the rest obtained from reference TRBV7-9 and TRBJ2-7, is as follows: DTGVSQNPRHKITKRGQNVTFRCDPISEHNRLYWYRQTLGQGPEFLTYFQNEAQLEKSRLLSDRFSAERPKGSFSTLEIQRTEQGDSAMYLCASSFTGSSYEQYFGPGTRLTVT.